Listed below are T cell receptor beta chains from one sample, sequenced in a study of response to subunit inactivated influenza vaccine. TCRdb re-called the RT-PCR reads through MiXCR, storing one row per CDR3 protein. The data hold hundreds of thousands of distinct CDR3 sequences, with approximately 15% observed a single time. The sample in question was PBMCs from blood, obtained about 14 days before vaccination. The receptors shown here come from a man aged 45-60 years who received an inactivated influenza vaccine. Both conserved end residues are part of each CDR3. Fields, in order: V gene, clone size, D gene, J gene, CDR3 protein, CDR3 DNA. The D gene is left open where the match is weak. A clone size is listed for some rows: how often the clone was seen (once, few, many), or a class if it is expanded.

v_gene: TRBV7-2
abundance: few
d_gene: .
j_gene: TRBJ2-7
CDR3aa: CASSQTGHLYEQYF
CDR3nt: TGTGCCAGCAGTCAAACGGGACACCTATACGAGCAGTACTTC

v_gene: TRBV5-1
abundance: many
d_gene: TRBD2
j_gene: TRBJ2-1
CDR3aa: CASSLSSGREWYNEQFF
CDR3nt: TGCGCCAGCAGCTTAAGTTCGGGGCGGGAGTGGTACAATGAGCAGTTCTTC

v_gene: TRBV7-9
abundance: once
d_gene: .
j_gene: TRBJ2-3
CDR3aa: CASSLVSHSTDTQYF
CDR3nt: TGTGCCAGCAGCTTAGTCTCTCATAGCACAGATACGCAGTATTTT

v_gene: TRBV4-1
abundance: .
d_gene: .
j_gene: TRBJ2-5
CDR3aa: CASSQEWSRSAQYF
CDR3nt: TGCGCCAGCAGCCAAGAGTGGTCCAGGTCTGCCCAGTACTTC

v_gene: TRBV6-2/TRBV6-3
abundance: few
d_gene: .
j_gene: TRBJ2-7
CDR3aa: CASSTDYQGPISYEQYF
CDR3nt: TGTGCCAGCAGTACCGACTACCAGGGGCCCATCTCCTACGAGCAGTACTTC

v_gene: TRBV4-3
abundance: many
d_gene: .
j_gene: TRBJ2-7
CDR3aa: CASSQDQGSYEQYF
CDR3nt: TGCGCCAGCAGCCAAGATCAGGGGTCCTACGAGCAGTACTTC

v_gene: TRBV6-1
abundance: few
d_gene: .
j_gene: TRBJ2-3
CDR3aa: CASTTGMLTDTQYF
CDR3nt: TGTGCCAGCACCACCGGGATGTTGACAGATACGCAGTATTTT

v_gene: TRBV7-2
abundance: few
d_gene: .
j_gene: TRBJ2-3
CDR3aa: CASSRGPAVDTQYF
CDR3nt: TGTGCCAGCAGCAGGGGCCCGGCGGTAGATACGCAGTATTTT

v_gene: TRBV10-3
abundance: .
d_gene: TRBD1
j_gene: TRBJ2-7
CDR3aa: CAIHDRASYEQYF
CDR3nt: TGTGCCATCCATGACAGGGCTTCCTACGAGCAGTACTTC

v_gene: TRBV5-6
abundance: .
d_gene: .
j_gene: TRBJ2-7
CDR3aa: CASSILAISYEQYF
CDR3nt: TGTGCCAGCAGCATCCTAGCGATTTCCTACGAGCAGTACTTC

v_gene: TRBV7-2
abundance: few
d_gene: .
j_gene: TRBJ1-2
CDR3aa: CASSLAEYGYTF
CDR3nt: TGTGCCAGCAGCTTAGCTGAGTATGGCTACACCTTC

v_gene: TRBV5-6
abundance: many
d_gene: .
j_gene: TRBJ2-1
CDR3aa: CASSLPGWRYNEQFF
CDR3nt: TGTGCCAGCAGCTTGCCCGGGTGGCGCTACAATGAGCAGTTCTTC

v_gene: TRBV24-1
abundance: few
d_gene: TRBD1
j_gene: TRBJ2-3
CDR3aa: CATSDPGQARTDTQYF
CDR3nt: TGTGCCACCAGTGATCCGGGACAGGCGCGCACAGATACGCAGTATTTT

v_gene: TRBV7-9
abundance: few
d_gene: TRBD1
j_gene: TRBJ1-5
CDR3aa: CASSLEPTGARDQPQHF
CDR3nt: TGTGCCAGCAGCTTAGAACCCACAGGGGCTCGGGATCAGCCCCAGCATTTT

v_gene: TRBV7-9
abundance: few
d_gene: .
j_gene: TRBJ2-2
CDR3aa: CASSPGTIPTGELFF
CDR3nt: TGTGCCAGCAGCCCCGGGACAATTCCCACCGGGGAGCTGTTTTTT

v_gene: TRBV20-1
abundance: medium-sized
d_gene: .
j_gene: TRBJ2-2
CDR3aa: CSARDPGGMRSGELFF
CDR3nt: TGCAGTGCTAGAGATCCTGGAGGGATGCGTTCCGGGGAGCTGTTTTTT